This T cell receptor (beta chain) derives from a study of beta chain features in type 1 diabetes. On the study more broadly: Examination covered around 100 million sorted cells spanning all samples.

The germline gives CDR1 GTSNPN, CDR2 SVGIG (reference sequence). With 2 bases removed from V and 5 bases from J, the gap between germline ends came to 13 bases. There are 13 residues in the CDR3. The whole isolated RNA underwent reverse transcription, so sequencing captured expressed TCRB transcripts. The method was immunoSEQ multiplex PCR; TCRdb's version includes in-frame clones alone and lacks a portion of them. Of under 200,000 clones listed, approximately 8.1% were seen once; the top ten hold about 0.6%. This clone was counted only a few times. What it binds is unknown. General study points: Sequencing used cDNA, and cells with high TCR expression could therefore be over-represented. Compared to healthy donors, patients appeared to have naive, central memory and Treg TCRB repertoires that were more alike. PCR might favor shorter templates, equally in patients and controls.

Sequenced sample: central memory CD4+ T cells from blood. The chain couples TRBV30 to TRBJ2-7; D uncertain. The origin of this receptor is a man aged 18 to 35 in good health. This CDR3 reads CAWSRRVTNEQYF. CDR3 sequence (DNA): TGTGCCTGGAGTCGTCGGGTAACGAACGAGCAGTACTTC.